This is a list of T cell receptor beta chains from one sample in a study of cytomegalovirus exposure and HLA in healthy donors. Method: immunoSEQ multiplex PCR; TCRdb's copy keeps in-frame clones and lacks some. The sample contains 150,000 to 200,000 clones, approximately 86% of which appear only once. The sequencing input was PBMCs. These receptors all stem from a man aged 18 to 29 in good health and CMV-seropositive. Both conserved end residues are part of each CDR3. A D gene is named only where the DNA matches it firmly. Only some rows state a clone size, as once, few, many or a class for expanded clones.

j_gene	len	v_gene	d_gene	abundance	CDR3aa	CDR3nt
TRBJ2-7	14	TRBV7-2	-	-	CASRRDFSPGEQYF	TGTGCCAGCAGAAGGGACTTTTCCCCGGGGGAGCAGTACTTC
TRBJ1-1	13	TRBV27	-	-	CASSPRGSTEAFF	TGTGCCAGCAGTCCCCGCGGAAGCACTGAAGCTTTCTTT
TRBJ2-5	15	TRBV13	TRBD2	-	CASSPPASGRETQYF	TGTGCCAGCAGCCCCCCAGCTAGCGGGAGGGAGACCCAGTACTTC
TRBJ2-6	14	TRBV2	TRBD1	-	CASSGTGVGNVLTF	TGTGCCAGCAGCGGGACAGGGGTTGGCAACGTCCTGACTTTC
TRBJ1-2	13	TRBV6-4	TRBD1	-	CASSRVQGDGYTF	TGTGCCAGCAGCCGGGTACAGGGGGATGGCTACACCTTC
TRBJ2-1	18	TRBV14	TRBD2	-	CASSQDRTSGRFGNEQFF	TGTGCCAGCAGCCAAGATAGAACTAGCGGGAGGTTCGGCAATGAGCAGTTCTTC
TRBJ2-1	14	TRBV5-1	TRBD1	-	CASSLDRGYNEQFF	TGCGCCAGCAGCTTAGACAGGGGTTACAATGAGCAGTTCTTC
TRBJ2-5	10	TRBV20-1	-	-	CSASSETQYF	TGCAGTGCTAGCTCTGAGACCCAGTACTTC
TRBJ2-7	17	TRBV18	TRBD2	-	CASSLALLAGNLHEQYF	TGTGCCAGCTCATTGGCCCTTTTAGCGGGTAATCTGCACGAGCAGTACTTC
TRBJ1-2	14	TRBV28	TRBD1	-	CASSYPTGGNGYTF	TGTGCCAGCAGTTACCCGACAGGGGGTAATGGCTACACCTTC
TRBJ2-7	15	TRBV7-9	-	-	CASSLPVDIYYEQYF	TGTGCCAGCAGCTTACCTGTGGACATCTACTACGAGCAGTACTTC
TRBJ1-1	19	TRBV7-8	TRBD1	-	CASSFREVDRGYVGTEAFF	TGTGCCAGCAGCTTTCGTGAAGTGGACAGGGGGTATGTAGGGACTGAAGCTTTCTTT
TRBJ2-7	13	TRBV7-3	-	-	CASSSNGGREQYF	TGTGCCAGCAGCTCAAACGGAGGGCGCGAGCAGTACTTC
TRBJ2-1	15	TRBV14	-	-	CASSQARRGSNEQFF	TGTGCCAGCAGCCAGGCCCGTCGAGGGTCCAATGAGCAGTTCTTC
TRBJ2-3	11	TRBV27	TRBD2	-	CAAGVADTQYF	TGTGCCGCGGGAGTGGCAGATACGCAGTATTTT
TRBJ1-4	11	TRBV2	-	-	CASRADGVKFF	TGTGCCAGCAGAGCAGACGGGGTTAAGTTTTTT
TRBJ2-1	14	TRBV13	TRBD1	-	CASSSDRASSEQFF	TGTGCCAGCAGCTCGGACAGGGCTAGCAGTGAGCAGTTCTTC
TRBJ1-1	14	TRBV5-1	-	-	CASSRTGFDTEAFF	TGCGCCAGCAGCAGAACAGGGTTTGACACTGAAGCTTTCTTT
TRBJ2-7	13	TRBV5-1	-	-	CASSLGASYEQYF	TGCGCCAGCAGCTTGGGAGCGAGCTACGAGCAGTACTTC
TRBJ1-3	13	TRBV7-9	-	-	CASSAQAGNTIYF	TGTGCCAGCAGCGCACAGGCTGGAAACACCATATATTTT
TRBJ2-5	17	TRBV4-1	TRBD2	-	CASSQNLAGGPLETQYF	TGCGCCAGCAGCCAGAATCTAGCGGGGGGGCCCTTGGAGACCCAGTACTTC
TRBJ2-3	18	TRBV6-1	-	-	CASSKVWRGQGRTDTQYF	TGTGCCAGCAGTAAAGTCTGGCGGGGGCAGGGCCGCACAGATACGCAGTATTTT
TRBJ1-6	13	TRBV7-8	-	-	CASSLVSFSPLHF	TGTGCCAGCAGCTTAGTTAGTTTTTCACCCCTCCACTTT
TRBJ2-1	16	TRBV9	TRBD1	-	CASSVRLTGGHNEQFF	TGTGCCAGCAGCGTAAGGCTGACAGGGGGGCACAATGAGCAGTTCTTC
TRBJ2-2	12	TRBV7-2	-	-	CASSLGPGELFF	TGTGCCAGCAGCTTAGGGCCCGGGGAGCTGTTTTTT
TRBJ1-4	11	TRBV6-5	-	-	CASSPGEGLFF	TGTGCCAGCAGCCCAGGGGAGGGTCTGTTTTTT
TRBJ2-7	15	TRBV5-1	-	-	CASSSRQTAFYEQYF	TGCGCCAGCAGCTCTAGACAGACAGCCTTCTACGAGCAGTACTTC
TRBJ2-5	14	TRBV4-2	TRBD1	-	CASSPDRGQETQYF	TGTGCCAGCAGCCCCGACAGGGGGCAAGAGACCCAGTACTTC
TRBJ2-3	16	TRBV5-6	-	once	CASSLGPSGSTDTQYF	TGTGCCAGCAGCCTGGGGCCCAGCGGGAGCACAGATACGCAGTATTTT
TRBJ2-3	15	TRBV27	TRBD1	-	CASSLGDRYTDTQYF	TGTGCCAGCAGTTTGGGGGACAGGTACACAGATACGCAGTATTTT
TRBJ2-2	16	TRBV5-1	TRBD2	-	CASSLDTSGRAGELFF	TGCGCCAGCAGCTTGGATACTAGCGGGAGGGCCGGGGAGCTGTTTTTT
TRBJ1-1	14	TRBV27	TRBD1	-	CASSLGQGNTEAFF	TGTGCCAGCAGTTTAGGACAGGGAAACACTGAAGCTTTCTTT
TRBJ2-1	16	TRBV6-5	-	-	CASSYSPGLTTSEQFF	TGTGCCAGCAGTTACTCACCGGGACTTACTACAAGTGAGCAGTTCTTC
TRBJ2-1	15	TRBV27	-	once	CASRIATGSYNEQFF	TGTGCCAGCAGAATTGCAACGGGGTCCTACAATGAGCAGTTCTTC
TRBJ2-5	13	TRBV2	TRBD1	-	CASVPGGPETQYF	TGTGCCAGCGTTCCAGGGGGCCCAGAGACCCAGTACTTC
TRBJ1-2	14	TRBV4-3	-	-	CASSQVVANYGYTF	TGCGCCAGCAGCCAAGTGGTAGCTAACTATGGCTACACCTTC
TRBJ2-1	13	TRBV5-6	-	-	CASSYGLNNEQFF	TGTGCCAGCAGCTACGGACTGAACAATGAGCAGTTCTTC
TRBJ1-2	13	TRBV27	-	few	CASSLSEYYGYTF	TGTGCCAGCAGTTTATCAGAGTACTATGGCTACACCTTC
TRBJ1-2	14	TRBV28	TRBD1	-	CASSIGQGNYGYTF	TGTGCCAGCAGTATTGGACAGGGTAACTATGGCTACACCTTC